Shown below are 11 T cell receptor beta chains from a single sample sequenced in a study of blood T cells in healthy people across ages. A J-beta primer mix and a sample-barcoded 5' primer were used in a second PCR of roughly 6 to 11 cycles. TCRdb re-called the 5' RACE reads through MiXCR, storing one row per CDR3 protein. The repertoire has about 1.4 million distinct CDR3 sequences, approximately 59% of them found once; the top ten carry over 6.5%. Sequencing was performed on blood. The receptors shown here come from a man aged 18-30 years in good health.

This chain links TRBV7-2 with TRBJ2-4, with 9 bases fitting TRBD2. The J call may be incorrect, as the DNA end agrees better with TRBJ2-7. The CDR3 consists of 17 residues. The germline V gene has CDR1 SGHTA and CDR2 FQGNSA. The CDR3 DNA follows: TGTGCCAGCAGCTTCCACGGGGGCGCGGGGGGGCTCTCCGAGCAGTACTTC. Protein: CASSFHGGAGGLSEQYF.

The V call is TRBV6-2 or TRBV6-3, the J call TRBJ2-1; D may be TRBD2 (6 bases). This CDR3 has 16 residues. The ends were cut back, 6 bases at V and 0 bases at J, with 15 bases in the middle. Germline V gene lookup returns CDR1 MNHEY and CDR2 SVGEGT. The CDR3 here is CASSWDLFGSYNEQFF. Written as DNA, the CDR3 is TGTGCCAGCAGCTGGGACTTATTTGGCTCCTACAATGAGCAGTTCTTC.

V gene TRBV27 combines with J gene TRBJ2-1, with 8 bases aligning to TRBD1. The tail of the sequence fits TRBJ2-7 better, so the J call may be wrong. CDR1 and CDR2 (germline): MNHEY, SMNVEV (reference sequence). CDR3 length equals 15 residues. The CDR3 loop reads CASSLSIGQGNEQYF. In nucleotides, the CDR3 is TGTGCCAGCAGTTTATCGATCGGACAGGGTAACGAGCAGTACTTC.

The rearrangement links TRBV6-1 to TRBJ1-1; D remains unclear. Germline CDR1 reads MNHNS; CDR2 reads SASEGT. The CDR3 runs 16 residues. V gave up 8 bases and J gave up 1 base, with 20 bases separating them. CDR3: CASPRRENLANTEAFF. For the CDR3, the DNA is TGTGCCAGCCCTCGAAGAGAGAATCTGGCGAACACTGAAGCTTTCTTT.

The rearrangement uses TRBV7-2 and TRBJ2-5; possibly TRBD2 for D (5 bases). This CDR3 has 15 residues. Germline CDR1 is SGHTA and CDR2 is FQGNSA. The V gene lost 2 bases and the J gene lost 3 bases, with 13 bases spanning the gap. CDR3 in DNA: TGTGCCAGCAGCTTATCCGGCAGGACTGAAGAGACCCAGTACTTC. This codes for CASSLSGRTEETQYF. The variable domain in full, completed from reference TRBV7-2 and TRBJ2-5, reads GAGVSQSPSNKVTEKGKDVELRCDPISGHTALYWYRQSLGQGLEFLIYFQGNSAPDKSGLPSDRFSAERTGGSVSTLTIQRTQQEDSAVYLCASSLSGRTEETQYFGPGTRLLVL.

A single count supports this clonotype. The J gene is TRBJ2-3, the V gene TRBV7-6; D ambiguous. V lost 4 bases and J 0 bases, leaving 11 bases between the germline ends. The CDR3 extends over 15 amino acids. CDR1 and CDR2 (germline): SGHVS, FNYEAQ. The DNA for the CDR3 is TGTGCCAGCAGCTCCTCGGCAGCTAGCACAGATACGCAGTATTTT. This translates into CASSSSAASTDTQYF.

The chain joins TRBV10-3 to TRBJ2-5; 12 bases line up with TRBD2. Germline values: CDR1 ENHRY, CDR2 SYGVKD. The J segment lost 11 bases and the V segment lost 6 bases, leaving 13 bases of the junction unmatched. The CDR3 loop spans 15 amino acids. The CDR3 loop is CAIRSTSGGEGEQYF. The CDR3 nucleotides read TGTGCCATCAGATCGACTAGCGGGGGAGAGGGGGAGCAGTACTTC.

The V gene is TRBV18, the J gene TRBJ1-5; TRBD1 matches 9 bases. V lost 1 base, J lost 7 bases, and 5 bases stayed unmatched. CDR1 is KGHSH, CDR2 LQKENI, per germline. This CDR3 is 15 amino acids long. In DNA form, the CDR3 reads TGTGCCAGCTCACCACAGGGACAGGGTAACCAGCCCCAGCATTTT. Protein sequence: CASSPQGQGNQPQHF.

This clonotype has only a few counts. This clone may be a read error of a much larger clone one base away. In DNA form, the CDR3 reads TGCGCCAGCAGAAAGGGTGATTGGGAGACCCAGTACTTC. This translates into CASRKGDWETQYF. The rearrangement uses TRBV5-1 and TRBJ2-5, with no clear D. Trimming cost V 5 bases and J 5 bases, with 13 bases left between them. CDR3 length: 13 amino acids. Germline-derived CDR1 and CDR2 are SGHRS and YFSETQ.

V gene TRBV5-1 combines with J gene TRBJ2-4; 9 nucleotides align to TRBD1. The end of the DNA is better explained by TRBJ2-7, so the J call may be wrong. The CDR3 has 17 residues. Germline loops: CDR1 SGHRS, CDR2 YFSETQ. CDR3 in amino acids: CASSLESGGTGYYEQYF. The CDR3, as DNA: TGCGCCAGCAGCTTGGAAAGTGGCGGGACAGGGTACTACGAGCAGTACTTC.

The rearrangement links TRBV29-1 to TRBJ2-7, with TRBD1 as a possible D gene (7 bases). This CDR3 is built from 14 residues. V gave up 5 bases and J gave up 5 bases, with 19 bases separating them. In germline, CDR1 is SQVTM, CDR2 ANQGSEA. The CDR3 sequence: CSVSGQGESHEQYF. The DNA for the CDR3 is TGCAGCGTTAGCGGGCAGGGGGAATCCCACGAGCAGTACTTC.